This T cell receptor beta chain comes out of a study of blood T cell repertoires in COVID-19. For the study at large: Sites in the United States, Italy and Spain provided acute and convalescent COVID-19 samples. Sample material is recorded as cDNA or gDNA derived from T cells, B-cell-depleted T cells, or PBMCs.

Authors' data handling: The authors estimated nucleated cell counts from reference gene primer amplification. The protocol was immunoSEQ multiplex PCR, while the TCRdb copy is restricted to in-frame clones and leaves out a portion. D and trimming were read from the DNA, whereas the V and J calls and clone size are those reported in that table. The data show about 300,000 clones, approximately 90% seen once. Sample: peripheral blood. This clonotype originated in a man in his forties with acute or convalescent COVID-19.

CDR3 region: CASSLSGSTIAQPQHF. The CDR3 bases are TGTGCCAGCAGCTTATCTGGCAGTACGATAGCTCAGCCCCAGCATTTT. This sequence joins TRBV7-2 and TRBJ1-5; D uncertain. The V and J ends lost 2 bases and 6 bases respectively, with 17 bases between them. CDR3 length equals 16 residues. The germline V gene has CDR1 SGHTA and CDR2 FQGNSA.